This T cell receptor (beta chain) is from a study of blood T cell repertoires in COVID-19. Across the whole study: Sites in the United States, Italy and Spain provided acute and convalescent COVID-19 samples. PBMCs, B-cell-depleted T cells, or T cells were the source of the cDNA or gDNA that made up the material.

Per the original methods: Nucleated cell counts were estimated from reference gene primer amplification. The method was immunoSEQ multiplex PCR; TCRdb's version includes in-frame clones alone and lacks a portion of them. V, J and clone size were drawn from that table, and D and trimming were deduced from the DNA. The table shows roughly 150,000 clones, with over 65% occurring only once. CDR1 is LNHDA, CDR2 SQIVND, per germline (reference sequence). V was cut by 5 bases and J by 0 bases, with 8 bases left in between. The CDR3 spans 14 residues. Recovered status applied to Cohort 3 donors who had two consecutive negative PCRs. It also applied to those with clearance or with symptom resolution.

The clonotype was recovered from a woman in her forties or fifties who had recovered from COVID-19. This chain links TRBV19 with TRBJ1-3, with D tentatively TRBD1 (5 bases). The sample taken for sequencing was PBMCs or T cells enriched from blood (not recorded which). CDR3 residues: CASSRQLSGNTIYF. As DNA, the CDR3 is TGTGCCAGTAGTCGACAGCTCTCTGGAAACACCATATATTTT.